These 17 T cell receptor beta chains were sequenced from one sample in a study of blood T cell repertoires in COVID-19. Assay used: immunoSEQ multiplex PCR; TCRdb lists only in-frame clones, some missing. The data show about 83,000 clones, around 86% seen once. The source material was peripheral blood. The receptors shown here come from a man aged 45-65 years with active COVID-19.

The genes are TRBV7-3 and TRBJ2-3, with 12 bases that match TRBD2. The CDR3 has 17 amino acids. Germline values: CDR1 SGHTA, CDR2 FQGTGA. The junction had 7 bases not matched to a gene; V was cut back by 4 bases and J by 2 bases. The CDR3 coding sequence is TGTGCCAGCAGCTCCTGGACTAGCGGGGACCACACAGATACGCAGTATTTT. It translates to CASSSWTSGDHTDTQYF.

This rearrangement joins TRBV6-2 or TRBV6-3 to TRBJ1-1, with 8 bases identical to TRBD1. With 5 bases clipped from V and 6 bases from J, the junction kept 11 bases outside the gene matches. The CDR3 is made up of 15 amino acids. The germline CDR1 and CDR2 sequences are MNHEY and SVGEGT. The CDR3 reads CASSTGATGGPEAFF. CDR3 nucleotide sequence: TGTGCCAGCAGTACCGGGGCCACAGGGGGGCCTGAAGCTTTCTTT.

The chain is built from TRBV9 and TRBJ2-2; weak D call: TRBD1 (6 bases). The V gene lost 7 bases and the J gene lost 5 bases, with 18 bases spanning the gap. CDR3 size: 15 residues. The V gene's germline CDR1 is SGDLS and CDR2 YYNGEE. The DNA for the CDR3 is TGTGCCAGCTCACGGACAGTAGGATCAACCGGGGAGCTGTTTTTT. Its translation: CASSRTVGSTGELFF.

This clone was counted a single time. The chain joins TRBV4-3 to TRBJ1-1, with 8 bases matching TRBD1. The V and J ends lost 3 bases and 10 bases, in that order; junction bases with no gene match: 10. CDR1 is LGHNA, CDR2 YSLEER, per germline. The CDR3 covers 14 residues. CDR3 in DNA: TGCGCCAGCAGCCAGGCCCCAGGGGGCAGTTTAGCTTTCTTT. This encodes CASSQAPGGSLAFF.

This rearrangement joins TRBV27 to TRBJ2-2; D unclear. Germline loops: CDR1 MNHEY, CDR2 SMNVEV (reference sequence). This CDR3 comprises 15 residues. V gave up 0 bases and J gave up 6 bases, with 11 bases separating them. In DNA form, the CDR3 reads TGTGCCAGCAGTTTATCGTACAGTTTGTCCGGGGAGCTGTTTTTT. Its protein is CASSLSYSLSGELFF.

The CDR3 reads CASSLSYPTGSSYEQYF. CDR3 DNA: TGTGCCAGCAGTCTAAGCTATCCGACAGGGAGCTCCTACGAGCAGTACTTC. This chain uses TRBV28 with TRBJ2-7; 7 bases are shared with TRBD1. Germline loops: CDR1 MDHEN, CDR2 SYDVKM. The V segment lost 5 bases and the J segment 0 bases; nucleotides outside the gene matches: 13. The CDR3 consists of 17 residues.

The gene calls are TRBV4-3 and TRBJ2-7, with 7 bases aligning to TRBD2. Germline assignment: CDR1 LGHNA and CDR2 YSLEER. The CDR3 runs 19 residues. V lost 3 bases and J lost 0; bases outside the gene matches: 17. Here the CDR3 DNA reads TGCGCCAGCAGCCAGAGATTGGGGGGGGGAGAGTTGAGCTCCTACGAGCAGTACTTC. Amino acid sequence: CASSQRLGGGELSSYEQYF.

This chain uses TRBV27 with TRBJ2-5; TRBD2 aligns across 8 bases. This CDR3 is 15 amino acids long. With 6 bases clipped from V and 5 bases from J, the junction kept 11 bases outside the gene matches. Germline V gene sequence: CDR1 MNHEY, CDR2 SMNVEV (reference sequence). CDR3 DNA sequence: TGTGCCAGCAGCCCCACGGGAGGGGTTCGGGAGACCCAGTACTTC. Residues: CASSPTGGVRETQYF.

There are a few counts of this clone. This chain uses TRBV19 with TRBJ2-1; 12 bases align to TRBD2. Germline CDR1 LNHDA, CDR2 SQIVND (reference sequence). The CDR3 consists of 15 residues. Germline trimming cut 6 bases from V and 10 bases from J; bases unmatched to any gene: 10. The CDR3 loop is CASRGGLAGGREQFF. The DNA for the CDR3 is TGTGCCAGTAGGGGAGGGCTAGCGGGGGGGCGAGAGCAGTTCTTC.

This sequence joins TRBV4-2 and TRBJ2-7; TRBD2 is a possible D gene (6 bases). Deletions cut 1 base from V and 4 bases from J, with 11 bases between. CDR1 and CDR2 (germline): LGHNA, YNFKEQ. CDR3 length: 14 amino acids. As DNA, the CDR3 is TGTGCCAGCAGCCAAGGGGGTGGAGGGTACGAGCAGTACTTC. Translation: CASSQGGGGYEQYF.

The CDR3 sequence is CASRKAGDTYEQYF. The CDR3, as DNA: TGTGCCAGTAGAAAGGCAGGGGATACCTACGAGCAGTACTTC. The chain carries TRBV19 and TRBJ2-7; possible D gene TRBD1, 6 bases. Deletions cut 6 bases from V and 2 bases from J, with 14 bases between. CDR1 and CDR2 (germline): LNHDA, SQIVND (reference sequence). The CDR3 sequence is 14 residues long.

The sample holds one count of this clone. The CDR3 region has the DNA TGTGCCAGCAGCCGAACAGGGGCTGGGGCCAACGTCCTGACTTTC. Its translation is CASSRTGAGANVLTF. The chain employs TRBV27 and TRBJ2-6, with 7 positions matching TRBD1. V lost 6 bases and J lost 2; bases outside the gene matches: 4. The CDR3 is made up of 15 amino acids. Per germline, CDR1 MNHEY and CDR2 SMNVEV (reference sequence).

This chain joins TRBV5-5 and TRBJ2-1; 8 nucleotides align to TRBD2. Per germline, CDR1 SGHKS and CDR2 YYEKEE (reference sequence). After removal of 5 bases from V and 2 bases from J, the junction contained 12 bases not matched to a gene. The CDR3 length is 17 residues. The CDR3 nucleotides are TGTGCCAGCAGTCCTGTTTTGGGCGGGGGGACCTACAATGAGCAGTTCTTC. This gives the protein CASSPVLGGGTYNEQFF.

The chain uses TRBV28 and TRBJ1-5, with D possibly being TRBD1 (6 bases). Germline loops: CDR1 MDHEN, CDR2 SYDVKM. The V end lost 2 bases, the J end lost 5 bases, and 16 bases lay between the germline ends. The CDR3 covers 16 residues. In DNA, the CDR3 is TGTGCCAGCAGTTTACGGGCAGGGGCTCCGGATCAGCCCCAGCATTTT. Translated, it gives CASSLRAGAPDQPQHF.

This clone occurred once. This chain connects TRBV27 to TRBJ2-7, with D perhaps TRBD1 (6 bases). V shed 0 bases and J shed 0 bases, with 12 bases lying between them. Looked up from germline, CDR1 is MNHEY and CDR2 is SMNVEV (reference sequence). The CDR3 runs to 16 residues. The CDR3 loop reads CASSLSHTGFSYEQYF. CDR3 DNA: TGTGCCAGCAGTTTATCTCACACAGGGTTCTCCTACGAGCAGTACTTC.

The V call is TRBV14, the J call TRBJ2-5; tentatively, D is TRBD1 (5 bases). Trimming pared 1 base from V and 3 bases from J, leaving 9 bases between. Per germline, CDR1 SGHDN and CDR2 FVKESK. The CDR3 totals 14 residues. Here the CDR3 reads CASSQGQGEETQYF. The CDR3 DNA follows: TGTGCCAGCAGCCAAGGGCAGGGTGAAGAGACCCAGTACTTC.

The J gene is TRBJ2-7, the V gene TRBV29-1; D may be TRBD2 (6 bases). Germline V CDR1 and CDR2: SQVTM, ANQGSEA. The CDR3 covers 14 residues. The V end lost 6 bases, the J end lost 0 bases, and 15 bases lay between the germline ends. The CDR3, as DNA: TGCAGCGTGATACAGGAGGGGACCTCCTACGAGCAGTACTTC. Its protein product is CSVIQEGTSYEQYF.